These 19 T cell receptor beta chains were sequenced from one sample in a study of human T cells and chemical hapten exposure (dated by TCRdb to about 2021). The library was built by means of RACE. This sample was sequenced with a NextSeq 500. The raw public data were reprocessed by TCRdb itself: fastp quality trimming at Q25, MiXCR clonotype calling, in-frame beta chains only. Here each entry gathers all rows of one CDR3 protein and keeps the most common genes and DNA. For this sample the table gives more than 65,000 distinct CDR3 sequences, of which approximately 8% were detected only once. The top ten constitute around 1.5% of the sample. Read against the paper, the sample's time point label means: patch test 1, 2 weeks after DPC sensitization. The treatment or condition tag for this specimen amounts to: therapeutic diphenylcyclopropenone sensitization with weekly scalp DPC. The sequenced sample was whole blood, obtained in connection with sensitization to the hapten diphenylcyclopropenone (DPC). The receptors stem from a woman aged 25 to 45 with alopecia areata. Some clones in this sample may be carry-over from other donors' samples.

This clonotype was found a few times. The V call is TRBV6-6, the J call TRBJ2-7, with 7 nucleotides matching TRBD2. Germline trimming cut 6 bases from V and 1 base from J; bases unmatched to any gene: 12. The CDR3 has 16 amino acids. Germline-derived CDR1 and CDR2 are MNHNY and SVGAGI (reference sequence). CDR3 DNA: TGTGCCAGCAGCCGCCACGGGCGGGGGTTTTCCTACGAGCAGTACTTC. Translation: CASSRHGRGFSYEQYF.

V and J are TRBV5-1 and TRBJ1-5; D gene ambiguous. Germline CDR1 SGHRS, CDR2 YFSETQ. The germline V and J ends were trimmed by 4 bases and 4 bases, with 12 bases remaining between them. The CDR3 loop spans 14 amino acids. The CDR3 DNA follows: TGCGCCAGCAGCGCGGGGAGCGGGAATCAGCCCCAGCATTTT. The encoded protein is CASSAGSGNQPQHF. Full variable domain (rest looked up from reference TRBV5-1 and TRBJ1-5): KAGVTQTPRYLIKTRGQQVTLSCSPISGHRSVSWYQQTPGQGLQFLFEYFSETQRNKGNFPGRFSGRQFSNSRSEMNVSTLELGDSALYLCASSAGSGNQPQHFGDGTRLSIL.

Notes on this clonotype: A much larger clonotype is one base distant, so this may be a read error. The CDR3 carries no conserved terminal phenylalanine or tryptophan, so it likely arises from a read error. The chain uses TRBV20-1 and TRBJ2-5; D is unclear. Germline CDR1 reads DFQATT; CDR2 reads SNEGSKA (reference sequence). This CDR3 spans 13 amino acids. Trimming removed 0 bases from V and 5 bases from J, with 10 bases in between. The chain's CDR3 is CSAREPVLETQYS. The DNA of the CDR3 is TGCAGTGCTAGAGAACCGGTTTTGGAGACCCAGTACTCC.

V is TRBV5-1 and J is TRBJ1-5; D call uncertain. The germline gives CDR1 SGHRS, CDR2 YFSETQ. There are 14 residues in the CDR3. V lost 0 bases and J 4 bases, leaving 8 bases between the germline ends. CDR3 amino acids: CASSLADFNQPQHF. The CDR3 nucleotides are TGCGCCAGCAGCTTGGCCGACTTTAATCAGCCCCAGCATTTT.

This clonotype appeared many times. CDR3 amino acids: CASSREGQWDNTEAFF. The CDR3 DNA reads TGCGCCAGCAGCAGAGAGGGACAATGGGATAACACTGAAGCTTTCTTT. V is TRBV5-1 and J is TRBJ1-1; a possible D gene is TRBD1 (6 bases). The CDR3 extends over 16 amino acids. Germline lookup yields CDR1 SGHRS and CDR2 YFSETQ. Trimming pared 4 bases from V and 2 bases from J, leaving 18 bases between.

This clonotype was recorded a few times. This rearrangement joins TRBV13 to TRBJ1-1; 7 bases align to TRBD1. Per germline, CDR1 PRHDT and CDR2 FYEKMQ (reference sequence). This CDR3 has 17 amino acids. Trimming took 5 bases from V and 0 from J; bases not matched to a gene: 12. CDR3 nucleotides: TGTGCCAGCAGCCCCCCGGGACAGTCTCTAATGAACACTGAAGCTTTCTTT. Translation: CASSPPGQSLMNTEAFF. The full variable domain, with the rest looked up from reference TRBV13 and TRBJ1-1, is AAGVIQSPRHLIKEKRETATLKCYPIPRHDTVYWYQQGPGQDPQFLISFYEKMQSDKGSIPDRFSAQQFSDYHSELNMSSLELGDSALYFCASSPPGQSLMNTEAFFGQGTRLTVV.

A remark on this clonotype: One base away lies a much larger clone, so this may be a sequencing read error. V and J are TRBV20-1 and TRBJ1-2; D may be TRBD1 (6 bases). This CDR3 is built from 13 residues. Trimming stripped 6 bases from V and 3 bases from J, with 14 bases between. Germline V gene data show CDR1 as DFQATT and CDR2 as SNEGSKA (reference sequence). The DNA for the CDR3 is TGCAGTGCAAATATAAAGGGGGACTATGGCTACACCTTC. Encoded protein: CSANIKGDYGYTF.

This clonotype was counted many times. The CDR3 nucleotides are TGCGCCAGCAGCTTGATCGGGGAGGCCACAGATACGCAGTATTTT. Translating gives CASSLIGEATDTQYF. V and J are TRBV5-1 and TRBJ2-3; TRBD2 might be the D (6 bases). In germline, CDR1 is SGHRS, CDR2 YFSETQ. The CDR3 covers 15 residues. V gave up 1 base and J gave up 2 bases, with 11 bases separating them.

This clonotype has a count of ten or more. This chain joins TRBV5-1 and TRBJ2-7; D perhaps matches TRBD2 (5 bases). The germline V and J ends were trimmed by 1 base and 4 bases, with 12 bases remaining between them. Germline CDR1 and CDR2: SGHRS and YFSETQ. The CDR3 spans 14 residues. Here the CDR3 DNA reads TGCGCCAGCAGCTTGAGGGCGGACTTGTACGAGCAGTACTTC. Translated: CASSLRADLYEQYF.

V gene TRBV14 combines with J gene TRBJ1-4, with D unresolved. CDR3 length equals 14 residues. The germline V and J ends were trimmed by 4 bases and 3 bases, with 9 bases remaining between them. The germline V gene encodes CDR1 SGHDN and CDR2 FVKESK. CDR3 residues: CASSRAGANEKLFF. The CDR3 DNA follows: TGTGCCAGCAGCCGGGCCGGGGCTAATGAAAAACTGTTTTTT.

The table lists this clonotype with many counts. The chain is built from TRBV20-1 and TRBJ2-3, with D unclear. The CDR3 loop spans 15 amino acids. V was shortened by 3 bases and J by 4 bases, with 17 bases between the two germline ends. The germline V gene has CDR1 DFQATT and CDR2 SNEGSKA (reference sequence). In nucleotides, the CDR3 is TGCAGTGCTAGTTCTCTCCCAGGAGAGGCAGATACGCAGTATTTT. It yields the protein CSASSLPGEADTQYF.

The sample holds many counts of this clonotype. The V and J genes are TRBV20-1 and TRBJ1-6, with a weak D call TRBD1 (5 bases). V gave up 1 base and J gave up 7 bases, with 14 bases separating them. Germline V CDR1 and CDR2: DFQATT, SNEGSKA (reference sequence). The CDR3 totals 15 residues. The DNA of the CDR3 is TGCAGTGCTAGAGCAAGGGACCGGGGGAATTCACCCCTCCACTTT. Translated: CSARARDRGNSPLHF.

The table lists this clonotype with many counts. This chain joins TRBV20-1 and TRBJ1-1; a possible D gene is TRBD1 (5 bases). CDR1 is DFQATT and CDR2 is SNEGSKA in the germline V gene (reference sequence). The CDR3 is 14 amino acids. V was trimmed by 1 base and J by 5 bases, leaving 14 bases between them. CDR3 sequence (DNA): TGCAGTGCTAGAGTCCCAGGGAGGTATACTGAAGCTTTCTTT. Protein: CSARVPGRYTEAFF.

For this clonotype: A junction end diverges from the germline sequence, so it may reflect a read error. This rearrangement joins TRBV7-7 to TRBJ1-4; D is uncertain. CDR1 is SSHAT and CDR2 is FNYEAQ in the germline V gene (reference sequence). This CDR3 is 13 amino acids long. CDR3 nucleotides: TGTGCTAGCAGCTGTTCAACTAATGAAAAACTGTTTTTT. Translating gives CASSCSTNEKLFF.

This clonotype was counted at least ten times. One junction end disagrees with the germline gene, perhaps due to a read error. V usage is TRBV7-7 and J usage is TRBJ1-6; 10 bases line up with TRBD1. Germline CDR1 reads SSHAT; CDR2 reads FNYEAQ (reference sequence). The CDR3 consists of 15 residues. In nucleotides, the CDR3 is TGTGCTAGCAGCCGGGACAGGGGTAAAGGGTCACCCCTCCACTTT. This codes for CASSRDRGKGSPLHF. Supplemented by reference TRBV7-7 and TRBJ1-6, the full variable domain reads GAGVSQSPRYKVTKRGQDVTLRCDPISSHATLYWYQQALGQGPEFLTYFNYEAQPDKSGLPSDRFSAERPEGSISTLTIQRTEQRDSAMYRCASSRDRGKGSPLHFGNGTRLTVT.

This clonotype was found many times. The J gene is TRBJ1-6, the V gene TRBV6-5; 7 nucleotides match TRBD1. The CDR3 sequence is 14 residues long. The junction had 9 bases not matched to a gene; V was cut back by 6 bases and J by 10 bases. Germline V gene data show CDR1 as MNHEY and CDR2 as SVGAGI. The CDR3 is CASSPYRGNSPLHF. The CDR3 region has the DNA TGTGCCAGCAGCCCTTACAGGGGAAACTCACCCCTCCACTTT.

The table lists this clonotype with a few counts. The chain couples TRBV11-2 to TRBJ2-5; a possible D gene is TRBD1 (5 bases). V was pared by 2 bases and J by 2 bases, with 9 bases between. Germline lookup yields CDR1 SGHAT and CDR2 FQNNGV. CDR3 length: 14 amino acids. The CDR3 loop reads CASSLLTEQETQYF. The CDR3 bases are TGTGCCAGCAGCTTATTGACAGAACAAGAGACCCAGTACTTC.

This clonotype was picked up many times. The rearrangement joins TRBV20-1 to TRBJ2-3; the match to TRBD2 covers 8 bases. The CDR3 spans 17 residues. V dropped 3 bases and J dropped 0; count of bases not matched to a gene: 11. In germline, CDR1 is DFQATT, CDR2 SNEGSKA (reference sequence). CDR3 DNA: TGCAGTGCTAGTCCCCGGAGCGGGGGCCTTAGCACAGATACGCAGTATTTT. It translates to CSASPRSGGLSTDTQYF.

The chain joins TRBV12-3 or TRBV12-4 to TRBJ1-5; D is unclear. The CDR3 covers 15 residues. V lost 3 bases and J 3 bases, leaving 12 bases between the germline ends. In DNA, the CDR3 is TGTGCCAGCAGTTTCGGCGGAGCAGCCAATCAGCCCCAGCATTTT. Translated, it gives CASSFGGAANQPQHF.